The next 2 T cell receptor beta chains were all read from a single sample in a study of T cell clonotyping in hematopoietic cell transplantation. Time point in this sample: recipient sample about 28 days before transplant, after cytoreduction. TCRdb keeps only in-frame clones here, not all; method: immunoSEQ multiplex PCR. This table has about 6,500 clones, 95% to 97% appearing once. Here the sequenced sample was peripheral blood mononuclear cells, taken before stem cell transplant. These receptors were collected from a man aged 70 or older with acute myeloid leukemia. Some clones in this sample may be carry-over from other donors' samples.

This rearrangement joins TRBV6-1 to TRBJ2-7; 8 bases match TRBD1. The V and J ends lost 7 bases and 0 bases, in that order; junction bases with no gene match: 8. The CDR3 contains 15 residues. Germline assignment: CDR1 MNHNS and CDR2 SASEGT. In DNA, the CDR3 is TGTGCCAGCACAAACGGACAGGGTAGCTCCTACGAGCAGTACTTC. Amino acid sequence: CASTNGQGSSYEQYF.

The V call is TRBV28, the J call TRBJ2-7; tentatively, D is TRBD2 (7 bases). This CDR3 spans 15 amino acids. Germline CDR1 is MDHEN and CDR2 is SYDVKM. Trimming removed 3 bases at V and 0 bases at J, with 12 bases between. CDR3 in DNA: TGTGCCAGCAGTTTGGTCGGGGGGCCCTCCTACGAGCAGTACTTC. It yields the protein CASSLVGGPSYEQYF.